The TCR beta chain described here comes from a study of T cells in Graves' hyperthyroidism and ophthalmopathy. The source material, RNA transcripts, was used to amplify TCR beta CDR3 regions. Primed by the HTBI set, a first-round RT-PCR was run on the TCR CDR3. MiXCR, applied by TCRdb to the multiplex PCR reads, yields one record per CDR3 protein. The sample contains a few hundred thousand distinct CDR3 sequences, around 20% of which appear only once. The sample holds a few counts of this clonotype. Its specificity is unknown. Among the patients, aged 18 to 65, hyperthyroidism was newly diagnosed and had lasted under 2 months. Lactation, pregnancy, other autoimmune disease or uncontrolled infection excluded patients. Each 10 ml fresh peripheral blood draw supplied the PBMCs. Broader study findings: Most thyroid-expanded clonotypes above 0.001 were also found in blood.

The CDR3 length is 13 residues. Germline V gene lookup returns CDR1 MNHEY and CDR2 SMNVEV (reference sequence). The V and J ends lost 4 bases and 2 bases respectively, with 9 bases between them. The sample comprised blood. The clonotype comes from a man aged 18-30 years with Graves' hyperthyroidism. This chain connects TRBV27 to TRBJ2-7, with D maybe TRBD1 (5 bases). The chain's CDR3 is CASSYGHAYEQYF. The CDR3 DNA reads TGTGCCAGCAGTTATGGACATGCCTACGAGCAGTACTTC.